This T cell receptor (beta chain) was recorded in a study of vaccination and CD4 T cells after COVID-19. Study outcomes and limitations: The appearance of a median about 86% of reactive clones in convalescent patients occurred only post-vaccination.

As to treatment: approximately 10-day PBMC culture with coronavirus spike peptide pools or control peptides (ViraFEST assay). These CD4+ T cells came from an unexposed donor, sampled before the COVID-19 pandemic (2011-2018). Where cell yield allowed, unexposed-donor CD4+ T cells were probed with SARS-CoV-2 S/N and four cold-coronavirus spikes. The Oncomine TCR Beta short-read assay sequenced DNA from cultured CD4+ T cells. Genomic DNA was drawn out of CD4+ T cells grown in culture. TCRdb re-called the PCR reads with MiXCR, one entry per CDR3 protein. The table lists around 5,000 distinct CDR3 sequences, around two fifths of them singletons. Note on this clonotype: Its antigen is still unknown.

Source material: CD4+ T cells from blood, cultured in vitro. This clonotype originated in a human donor in good health.

CDR3 residues: CASSETTDTGELFF. The CDR3 DNA is TGTGCCAGCAGTGAGACTACAGATACCGGGGAGCTGTTTTTT. The chain couples TRBV6-1 to TRBJ2-2; tentative D call: TRBD2 (5 bases). The CDR3 has 14 residues. Germline loops: CDR1 MNHNS, CDR2 SASEGT. V lost 3 bases and J lost 5, with 10 bases in between.